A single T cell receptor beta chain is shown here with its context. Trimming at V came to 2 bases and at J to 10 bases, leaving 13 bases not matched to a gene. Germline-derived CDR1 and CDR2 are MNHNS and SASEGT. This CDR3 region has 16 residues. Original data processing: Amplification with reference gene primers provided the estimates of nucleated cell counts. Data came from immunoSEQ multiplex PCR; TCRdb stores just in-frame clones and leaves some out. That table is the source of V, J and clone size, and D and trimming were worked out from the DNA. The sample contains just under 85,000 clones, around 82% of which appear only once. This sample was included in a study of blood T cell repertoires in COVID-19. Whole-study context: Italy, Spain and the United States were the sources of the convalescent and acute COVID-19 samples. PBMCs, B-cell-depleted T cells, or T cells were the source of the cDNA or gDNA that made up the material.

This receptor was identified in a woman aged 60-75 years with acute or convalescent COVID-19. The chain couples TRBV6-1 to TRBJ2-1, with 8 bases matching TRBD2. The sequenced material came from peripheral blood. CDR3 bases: TGTGCCAGCAGTGAATCCGGGACTAGGTCCCTGATGGAGCAGTTCTTC. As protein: CASSESGTRSLMEQFF.